Each of the 30 T cell receptor beta chains below was sequenced from the same sample in a study of metastatic and nonmetastatic thyroid tumors. From the PCR reads, TCRdb re-called clones with MiXCR. The sample has about 92,000 clones; just under 15% are singletons. Not a single patient had been given any form of treatment at any point before undergoing thyroid surgery. The sample consisted of blood. The receptors here all came from a female donor with papillary thyroid cancer or a benign thyroid nodule (not recorded which). Some clones in this sample may be carry-over from other donors' samples.

This clone was seen many times. The V and J genes are TRBV2 and TRBJ2-4, with 12 bases fitting TRBD2. This CDR3 spans 20 amino acids. Germline trimming cut 7 bases from V and 2 bases from J; bases unmatched to any gene: 18. Germline lookup yields CDR1 SNHLY and CDR2 FYNNEI. DNA of the CDR3: TGTGCCAGCACTCTCATGGAGCTAGCGGGGGGGCACATGCCCAAAAACATTCAGTACTTC. Translating gives CASTLMELAGGHMPKNIQYF.

This clone was seen many times. The chain recombines TRBV9 with TRBJ2-5; D uncertain. This CDR3 spans 15 amino acids. With 0 bases removed from V and 2 bases from J, the gap between germline ends came to 11 bases. CDR1 is SGDLS and CDR2 is YYNGEE in the germline V gene. CDR3 sequence (DNA): TGTGCCAGCAGCGTAGGTGAGGTTCGACAAGAGACCCAGTACTTC. Its protein is CASSVGEVRQETQYF.

This clone was recorded once. This chain links TRBV4-2 with TRBJ2-7; a weak D match, TRBD2 (6 bases). V was trimmed by 3 bases and J by 6 bases, leaving 18 bases between them. CDR3 size: 15 residues. Germline assignment: CDR1 LGHNA and CDR2 YNFKEQ. The DNA for the CDR3 is TGTGCCAGCAGCCACCCGGGGATTAGCGGCCGCGAGCAGTACTTC. Translating gives CASSHPGISGREQYF.

This clone has ten or more counts. The chain uses TRBV2 and TRBJ1-5, with D possibly TRBD1 on 5 matching bases. V lost 4 bases to trimming and J lost 0 bases, with 10 bases between them. In germline, CDR1 is SNHLY, CDR2 FYNNEI. This CDR3 has 15 amino acids. The CDR3: CASSGGGNSNQPQHF. CDR3 nucleotide sequence: TGTGCCAGCAGTGGTGGGGGTAATAGCAATCAGCCCCAGCATTTT.

Ten or more counts support this clone. This sequence joins TRBV4-2 and TRBJ2-1, with 8 positions matching TRBD2. V was clipped by 1 base and J by 9 bases; unmatched bases: 17. The CDR3 is made up of 18 amino acids. Germline V gene sequence: CDR1 LGHNA, CDR2 YNFKEQ. The CDR3 here is CASSQGLVGLEGRVEQFF. Written as DNA, the CDR3 is TGTGCCAGCAGCCAAGGGCTCGTGGGACTAGAGGGGAGGGTTGAGCAGTTCTTC.

This clone has just a few counts. Relative to the germline gene, one junction end is altered; a read error may explain this. V usage is TRBV15 and J usage is TRBJ2-7; D is perhaps TRBD1 (6 bases). CDR3 length: 16 residues. Germline V lookup: CDR1 LNHNV, CDR2 YYDKDF (reference sequence). CDR3 nucleotides: TGTGCGACCAGCAGAGATTTACCCCAGGGGAGCTACGAGAAGTACTTC. Translating gives CATSRDLPQGSYEKYF.

The chain combines TRBV20-1 with TRBJ1-6, with 8 bases aligning to TRBD1. V lost 3 bases to trimming and J lost 6 bases; unmatched junction nucleotides: 7. The CDR3 consists of 15 residues. Germline CDR1 DFQATT, CDR2 SNEGSKA (reference sequence). CDR3 in DNA: TGCAGTGCTAGCTCCTGGACAGGGATTAATTCACCCCTCCACTTT. This translates into CSASSWTGINSPLHF.

This clone was picked up many times. The chain joins TRBV6-2 or TRBV6-3 to TRBJ1-4, with 10 bases that match TRBD1. The CDR3 totals 13 residues. Germline V gene data show CDR1 as MNHEY and CDR2 as SVGEGT. V was clipped by 11 bases and J by 4 bases; unmatched bases: 4. The chain's CDR3 is CASRDRGNEKLFF. The CDR3, as DNA: TGTGCCTCCCGGGACAGGGGTAATGAAAAACTGTTTTTT.

Concerning this clone itself: Other DNA sequences in the same sample also yield this CDR3. The chain links TRBV6-2 or TRBV6-3 to TRBJ1-1; maybe TRBD1 (5 bases). The CDR3 spans 15 residues. V was trimmed by 6 bases and J by 4 bases, leaving 18 bases between them. Germline-derived CDR1 and CDR2 are MNHEY and SVGEGT. The CDR3 loop is CASSPRTGGLTEAFF. The CDR3 DNA reads as TGTGCCAGCAGCCCACGTACAGGTGGCCTCACTGAAGCTTTCTTT.

This clone was detected a few times. This clone may be a read error of a much larger clone one base away. V and J are TRBV28 and TRBJ1-1; D unclear. CDR3 size: 15 residues. Germline values: CDR1 MDHEN, CDR2 SYDVKM. CDR3: CASSSFDQLNTEASF. Here the CDR3 DNA reads TGTGCCAGCAGTTCATTTGACCAGTTGAACACTGAAGCTTCCTTT.

Concerning this clone: It may be a read error: a sequence one base away is much more abundant. Other nucleotide sequences from this sample produce the same CDR3. The chain links TRBV9 to TRBJ2-2; 10 bases are a match to TRBD2. CDR1 SGDLS and CDR2 YYNGEE come from the germline V gene. The CDR3 runs 18 residues. The V and J ends lost 3 bases and 8 bases, in that order; junction bases with no gene match: 16. In nucleotides, the CDR3 is TGTGCCAGCAGCGCTTCCCCCATGCTAGCGGGGGTCGGAGGGGAGCTGTTTTTT. Residues: CASSASPMLAGVGGELFF.

This clone was observed many times. CDR3 loop: CASSPTGHDTDTQYF. DNA of the CDR3: TGTGCCAGCAGCCCTACAGGGCATGACACAGATACGCAGTATTTT. The J gene is TRBJ2-3, the V gene TRBV9, with D perhaps matching TRBD1 (6 bases). CDR3 length: 15 amino acids. V was pared by 4 bases and J by 2 bases, with 14 bases between. Germline CDR1 and CDR2: SGDLS and YYNGEE. Full variable domain (remainder filled in from reference TRBV9 and TRBJ2-3): DSGVTQTPKHLITATGQRVTLRCSPRSGDLSVYWYQQSLDQGLQFLIQYYNGEERAKGNILERFSAQQFPDLHSELNLSSLELGDSALYFCASSPTGHDTDTQYFGPGTRLTVL.

Of note for this clone: A read error is possible here, since a much larger clone lies one base away. V usage is TRBV3-1 and J usage is TRBJ1-5; a possible D gene is TRBD1 (5 bases). This CDR3 contains 11 residues. Trimming removed 3 bases at V and 11 bases at J, with 8 bases between. From germline, CDR1 is LGHDT and CDR2 YNNKEL (reference sequence). This chain's CDR3 is CASSQWGAQHF. DNA for the CDR3: TGTGCCAGCAGCCAGTGGGGGGCCCAGCATTTT.

This clone was counted many times. The chain joins TRBV14 to TRBJ2-7, with D perhaps matching TRBD2 (7 bases). CDR3 length equals 15 residues. The germline V and J ends were trimmed by 4 bases and 2 bases, with 15 bases remaining between them. Germline CDR1 reads SGHDN; CDR2 reads FVKESK. The CDR3 nucleotides are TGTGCCAGCAGCCGAAGGGGGGGCCTGGCCTACGAGCAGTACTTC. This codes for CASSRRGGLAYEQYF. Full variable domain (missing parts from reference TRBV14 and TRBJ2-7): EAGVTQFPSHSVIEKGQTVTLRCDPISGHDNLYWYRRVMGKEIKFLLHFVKESKQDESGMPNNRFLAERTGGTYSTLKVQPAELEDSGVYFCASSRRGGLAYEQYFGPGTRLTVT.

This clone was found a few times. This may arise from a read error, as a much more abundant clone is one base away. This same CDR3 is encoded by further DNA sequences in the sample. This CDR3 is CASSDRDRGGETQYF. CDR3 DNA sequence: TGTGCCAGCAGCGACCGGGACAGGGGCGGAGAGACCCAGTACTTC. The chain employs TRBV9 and TRBJ2-5; 10 positions agree with TRBD1. Germline CDR1 SGDLS, CDR2 YYNGEE. The J segment lost 4 bases and the V segment lost 3 bases, leaving 6 bases of the junction unmatched. The length of the CDR3 is 15 residues.

As concerns this clone: One end of the junction fails to match germline, which may point to a read error. The chain carries TRBV6-1 and TRBJ2-7, with D perhaps TRBD1 (6 bases). The germline CDR1 and CDR2 sequences are MNHNS and SASEGT. CDR3 length: 14 amino acids. In nucleotides, the CDR3 is TGTGCCAGCACCCAACGTGACAGGTCCTACGATCAGTACTTC. Its translation is CASTQRDRSYDQYF.

This clone was counted a few times. Other DNA sequences in this specimen translate into the identical CDR3. The J gene is TRBJ2-2, the V gene TRBV20-1, with D hard to call. Germline CDR1 DFQATT, CDR2 SNEGSKA (reference sequence). The V end lost 4 bases, the J end lost 3 bases, and 12 bases lay between the germline ends. The CDR3 runs to 14 residues. The CDR3 is CSAISGTDTGELFF. CDR3 DNA sequence: TGCAGTGCTATCTCCGGTACAGACACCGGGGAGCTGTTTTTT.

In this sample, this clone turned up many times. The chain is built from TRBV7-2 and TRBJ2-3; D gene ambiguous. Trimming stripped 3 bases from V and 6 bases from J, with 4 bases between. The CDR3 consists of 11 residues. The germline gives CDR1 SGHTA, CDR2 FQGNSA. The CDR3 region has the DNA TGTGCCAGCAGCTTTGGGGATACGCAGTATTTT. Its translation: CASSFGDTQYF.

This clone was seen many times. V is TRBV7-2 and J is TRBJ2-3; a possible D gene is TRBD2 (6 bases). V was shortened by 4 bases and J by 5 bases, with 13 bases between the two germline ends. The CDR3 consists of 14 residues. Germline CDR1 SGHTA, CDR2 FQGNSA. This chain's CDR3 is CASSWTNLVDTQYF. The CDR3 region has the DNA TGTGCCAGCAGCTGGACTAATTTAGTAGATACGCAGTATTTT.

Concerning this clone: This clone may be a read error of a much larger clone one base away. This sample includes further DNA sequences coding for the same CDR3. The rearrangement joins TRBV11-2 to TRBJ2-3, with 11 bases fitting TRBD2. This CDR3 is built from 16 residues. From germline, CDR1 is SGHAT and CDR2 FQNNGV. Written as DNA, the CDR3 is TGTGCCAGCAGCATCCTAGCGGGGGGAGGCACGGATACGCAGTATTTT. This gives the protein CASSILAGGGTDTQYF.

This clone was observed a few times. The J gene is TRBJ2-3, the V gene TRBV19; 7 positions agree with TRBD2. This CDR3 region has 15 residues. After removal of 10 bases from V and 2 bases from J, the junction contained 12 bases not matched to a gene. Per germline, CDR1 LNHDA and CDR2 SQIVND (reference sequence). The CDR3 nucleotides are TGTGCCAATAACCAGGAGGGAGGGAACACAGATACGCAGTATTTT. Its translation: CANNQEGGNTDTQYF.

The chain couples TRBV20-1 to TRBJ2-5; possibly TRBD1 for D (5 bases). The germline V gene has CDR1 DFQATT and CDR2 SNEGSKA (reference sequence). The CDR3 runs to 14 residues. The V and J ends lost 7 bases and 7 bases respectively, with 22 bases between them. The CDR3, as DNA: TGCAGTGTAGTCTGGGCAGGGCAGACGGGGACCCAGTACTTC. This translates into CSVVWAGQTGTQYF.

This clone was seen many times. The chain links TRBV6-2 or TRBV6-3 to TRBJ2-2; 8 positions agree with TRBD2. Germline assignment: CDR1 MNHEY and CDR2 SVGEGT. This CDR3 contains 14 residues. V lost 2 bases and J lost 4; bases outside the gene matches: 0. CDR3 region: CASSYAGGTGELFF. The CDR3 DNA sequence: TGTGCCAGCAGTTACGCGGGGGGCACCGGGGAGCTGTTTTTT.

Ten or more counts support this clone. The chain recombines TRBV5-1 with TRBJ1-2, with D perhaps TRBD1 (5 bases). V gave up 0 bases and J gave up 8 bases, with 14 bases separating them. The germline V gene has CDR1 SGHRS and CDR2 YFSETQ. This CDR3 contains 14 residues. The CDR3 loop is CASSLGTGRVGYTF. CDR3 in DNA: TGCGCCAGCAGCTTGGGTACAGGAAGGGTCGGCTACACCTTC.

In regard to this clone: With a much larger clone just one base away, this may be a read error. The same CDR3 also results from other DNA sequences found in this sample. The genes are TRBV7-7 and TRBJ2-2, with 9 bases fitting TRBD2. The CDR3 extends over 18 amino acids. Germline V lookup: CDR1 SSHAT, CDR2 FNYEAQ (reference sequence). CDR3 nucleotide sequence: TGTGCTACCGCGCCCCCAGCACTAGCGGGCGGGCACACCGGGGAGCTGTTTTTT. Translating it yields CATAPPALAGGHTGELFF.

This clone has only a few counts. The V call is TRBV6-1, the J call TRBJ1-5; D is undetermined. The germline V gene has CDR1 MNHNS and CDR2 SASEGT. V lost 11 bases and J 5 bases, leaving 13 bases between the germline ends. CDR3 size: 12 residues. The DNA for the CDR3 is TGTGCCTGCGGGAATTCTCATCAGCCCCAGCATTTT. Protein sequence: CACGNSHQPQHF.

About this clone: The junction and the germline gene differ at one end; a read error may be behind it. Distinct nucleotide sequences in the sample also encode this CDR3. J is TRBJ2-5 and V is TRBV20-1; TRBD2 aligns across 7 bases. This CDR3 has 12 residues. CDR1 and CDR2 (germline): DFQATT, SNEGSKA (reference sequence). For the CDR3, the DNA is TGCAGTGCTAGACCTAGCGGCGAGACACAGTACTTC. Translation gives CSARPSGETQYF.

Many counts were recorded for this clone. This rearrangement joins TRBV28 to TRBJ1-2, with D possibly TRBD1 on 6 matching bases. The CDR3 extends over 15 amino acids. Germline CDR1 MDHEN, CDR2 SYDVKM. V lost 7 bases and J lost 0, with 15 bases in between. CDR3 in DNA: TGTGCCAGCACCTACCCCAGGGGTCCTAACTATGGCTACACCTTC. Translating gives CASTYPRGPNYGYTF.

The CDR3: CASSVATGESGELFF. In DNA, the CDR3 is TGTGCCAGCAGCGTCGCGACTGGGGAGTCGGGGGAGCTGTTTTTT. This sequence joins TRBV9 and TRBJ2-2, with D possibly being TRBD2 (5 bases). The germline CDR1 and CDR2 sequences are SGDLS and YYNGEE. V dropped 2 bases and J dropped 8 bases, with 16 bases sitting between them. The CDR3 sequence is 15 residues long. Supplemented by reference TRBV9 and TRBJ2-2, the full variable domain reads DSGVTQTPKHLITATGQRVTLRCSPRSGDLSVYWYQQSLDQGLQFLIQYYNGEERAKGNILERFSAQQFPDLHSELNLSSLELGDSALYFCASSVATGESGELFFGEGSRLTVL.

Note on this clone: A read error may explain this, as a much larger clone is one base away. The rearrangement links TRBV28 to TRBJ2-3, with 8 bases aligning to TRBD2. V gave up 7 bases and J gave up 2 bases; unmatched junction bases: 11. Germline V gene sequence: CDR1 MDHEN, CDR2 SYDVKM. CDR3 length: 16 amino acids. The CDR3 DNA sequence: TGTGCCAGCATGGAGAAGCGGCGGGGGGTCACAGATACGCAGTATTTT. This encodes CASMEKRRGVTDTQYF.